This paragraph reports one T cell receptor beta chain. The sample is drawn from a study of blood T cell repertoires in COVID-19. Method: immunoSEQ multiplex PCR; TCRdb's copy keeps in-frame clones and lacks some. This sample has some 350,000 clones, with over 75% found just once. The age range of participants was 18 to 89 years, with residence in roughly 25 US areas. The clonotype was recovered from a young man who had recovered from COVID-19. Material for sequencing was PBMCs or T cells enriched from blood (not recorded which).

CDR3 nucleotide sequence: TGTGCCACCAGTGACCTGGGGAGTTCAGATACGCAGTATTTT. It yields the protein CATSDLGSSDTQYF. The chain is built from TRBV24-1 and TRBJ2-3; tentatively, D is TRBD2 (5 bases). Trimming pared 4 bases from V and 4 bases from J, leaving 11 bases between. The CDR3 contains 14 residues. From germline, CDR1 is KGHDR and CDR2 SFDVKD.